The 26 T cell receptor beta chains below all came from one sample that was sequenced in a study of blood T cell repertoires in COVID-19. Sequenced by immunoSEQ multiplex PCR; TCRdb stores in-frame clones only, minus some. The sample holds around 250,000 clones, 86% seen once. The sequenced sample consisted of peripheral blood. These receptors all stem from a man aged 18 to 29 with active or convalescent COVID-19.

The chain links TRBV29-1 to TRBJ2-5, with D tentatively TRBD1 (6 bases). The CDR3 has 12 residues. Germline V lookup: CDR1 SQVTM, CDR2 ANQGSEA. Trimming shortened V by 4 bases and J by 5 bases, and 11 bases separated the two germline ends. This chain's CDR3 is CSVVTGSETQYF. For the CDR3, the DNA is TGCAGCGTTGTTACAGGGAGCGAGACCCAGTACTTC. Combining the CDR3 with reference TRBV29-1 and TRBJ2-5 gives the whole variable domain SAVISQKPSRDICQRGTSLTIQCQVDSQVTMMFWYRQQPGQSLTLIATANQGSEATYESGFVIDKFPISRPNLTFSTLTVSNMSPEDSSIYLCSVVTGSETQYFGPGTRLLVL.

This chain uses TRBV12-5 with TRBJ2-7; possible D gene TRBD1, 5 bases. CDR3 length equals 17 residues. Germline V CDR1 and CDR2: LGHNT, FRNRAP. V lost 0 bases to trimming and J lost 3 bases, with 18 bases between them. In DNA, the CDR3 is TGTGCTAGTGGTTTGGTAAGGTTTCCAGGACAAGTCTACGAGCAGTACTTC. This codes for CASGLVRFPGQVYEQYF.

For the CDR3, the DNA is TGTGCCAGCAGCCCGCTATGGTCCTACGAGCAGTACTTC. It codes for CASSPLWSYEQYF. The gene calls are TRBV7-9 and TRBJ2-7; D remains ambiguous. From germline, CDR1 is SEHNR and CDR2 FQNEAQ (reference sequence). The CDR3 runs to 13 residues. Between the trimmed V and J ends, which lost 5 bases and 1 base, there was a span of 9 bases.

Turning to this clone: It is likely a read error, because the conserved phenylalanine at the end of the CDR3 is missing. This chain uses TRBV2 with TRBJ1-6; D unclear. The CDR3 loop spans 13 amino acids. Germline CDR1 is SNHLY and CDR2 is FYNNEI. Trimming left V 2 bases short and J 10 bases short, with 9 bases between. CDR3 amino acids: CASSESPSSPLHL. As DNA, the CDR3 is TGTGCCAGCAGTGAAAGCCCCTCATCACCCCTCCACCTT.

CDR3 region: CASKPRLAEQFF. CDR3 coding DNA: TGTGCCAGCAAACCCAGATTGGCTGAGCAGTTCTTC. This chain connects TRBV27 to TRBJ2-1; D remains unclear. The V end lost 7 bases, the J end lost 9 bases, and 13 bases lay between the germline ends. Germline values: CDR1 MNHEY, CDR2 SMNVEV (reference sequence). The CDR3 contains 12 residues.

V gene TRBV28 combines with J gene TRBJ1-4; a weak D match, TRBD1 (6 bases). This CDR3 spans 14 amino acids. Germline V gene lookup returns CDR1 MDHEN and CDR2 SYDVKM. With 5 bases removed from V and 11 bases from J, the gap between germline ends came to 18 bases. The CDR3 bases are TGTGCCAGCAGTCCCTCCGTCCAGGGGTCGAAACTGTTTTTT. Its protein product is CASSPSVQGSKLFF.

The chain's CDR3 is CACRGGRLKKSSYTEAFF. CDR3 DNA sequence: TGTGCCTGCCGGGGGGGGCGTCTTAAAAAATCTTCCTACACTGAAGCTTTCTTT. V usage is TRBV6-4 and J usage is TRBJ1-1; possible D gene TRBD1, 6 bases. The germline V and J ends were trimmed by 11 bases and 3 bases, with 31 bases remaining between them. Germline lookup yields CDR1 MRHNA and CDR2 SNTAGT. CDR3 length equals 18 residues.

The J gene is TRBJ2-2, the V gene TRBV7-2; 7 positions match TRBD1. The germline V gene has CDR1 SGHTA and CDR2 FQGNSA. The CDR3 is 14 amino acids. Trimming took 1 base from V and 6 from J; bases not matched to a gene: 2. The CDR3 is CASSLGTGPGELFF. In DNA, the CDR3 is TGTGCCAGCAGCTTAGGGACAGGACCCGGGGAGCTGTTTTTT.

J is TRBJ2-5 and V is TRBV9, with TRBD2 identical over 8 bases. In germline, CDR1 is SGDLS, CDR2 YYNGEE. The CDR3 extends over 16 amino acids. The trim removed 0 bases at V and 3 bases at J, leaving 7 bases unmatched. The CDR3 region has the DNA TGTGCCAGCAGCGTAGAGTCGGGACTAGGGAAAGAGACCCAGTACTTC. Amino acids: CASSVESGLGKETQYF. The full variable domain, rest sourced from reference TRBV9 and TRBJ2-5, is DSGVTQTPKHLITATGQRVTLRCSPRSGDLSVYWYQQSLDQGLQFLIQYYNGEERAKGNILERFSAQQFPDLHSELNLSSLELGDSALYFCASSVESGLGKETQYFGPGTRLLVL.

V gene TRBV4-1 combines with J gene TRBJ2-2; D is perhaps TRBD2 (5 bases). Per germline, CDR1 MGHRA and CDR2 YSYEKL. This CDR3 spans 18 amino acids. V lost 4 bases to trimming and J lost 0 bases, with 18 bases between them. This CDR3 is CASSRLGSTTPNTGELFF. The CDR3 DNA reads TGCGCCAGCAGCCGGCTAGGGAGTACAACGCCGAACACCGGGGAGCTGTTTTTT.

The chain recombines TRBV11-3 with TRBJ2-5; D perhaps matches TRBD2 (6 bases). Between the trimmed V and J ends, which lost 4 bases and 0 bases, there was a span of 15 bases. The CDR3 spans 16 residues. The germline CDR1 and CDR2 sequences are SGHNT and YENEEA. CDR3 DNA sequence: TGTGCCAGCAGCTACCGGACTAATCGGTACCAAGAGACCCAGTACTTC. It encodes CASSYRTNRYQETQYF.

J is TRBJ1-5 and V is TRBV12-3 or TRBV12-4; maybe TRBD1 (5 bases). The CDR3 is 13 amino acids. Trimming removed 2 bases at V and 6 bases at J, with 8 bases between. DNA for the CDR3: TGTGCCAGCAGTTTATCAGGGTTTCAGCCCCAGCATTTT. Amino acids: CASSLSGFQPQHF.

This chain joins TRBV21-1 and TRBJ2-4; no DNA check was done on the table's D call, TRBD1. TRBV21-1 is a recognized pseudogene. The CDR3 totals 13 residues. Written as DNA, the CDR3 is TGTGCCAGCAGCGCTCAGGGTGGGGACATTCAGTACTTC. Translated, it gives CASSAQGGDIQYF.

The CDR3 DNA reads TGTGCCAGCAAGGGAGCGGGAGACACCGGGGAGCTGTTTTTT. The encoded protein is CASKGAGDTGELFF. The chain couples TRBV27 to TRBJ2-2; TRBD2 agrees at 8 bases. Germline V gene lookup returns CDR1 MNHEY and CDR2 SMNVEV (reference sequence). The CDR3 totals 14 residues. The V gene end was trimmed by 7 bases and the J gene end by 3 bases; junction bases not matched to a gene: 4.

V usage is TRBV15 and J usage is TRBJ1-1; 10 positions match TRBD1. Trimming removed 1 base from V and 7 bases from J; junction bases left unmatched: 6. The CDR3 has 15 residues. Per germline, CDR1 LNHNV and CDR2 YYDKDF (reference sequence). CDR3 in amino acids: CATSRAGTGAFEAFF. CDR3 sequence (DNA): TGTGCCACCAGCAGAGCCGGGACAGGGGCTTTTGAAGCTTTCTTT.

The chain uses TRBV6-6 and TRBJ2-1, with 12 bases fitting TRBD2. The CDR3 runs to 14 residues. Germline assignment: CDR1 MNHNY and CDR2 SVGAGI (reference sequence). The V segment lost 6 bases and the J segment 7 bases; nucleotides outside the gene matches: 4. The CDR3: CASSRLAGDNEQFF. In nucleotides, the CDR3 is TGTGCCAGCAGCAGACTAGCGGGAGATAATGAGCAGTTCTTC.

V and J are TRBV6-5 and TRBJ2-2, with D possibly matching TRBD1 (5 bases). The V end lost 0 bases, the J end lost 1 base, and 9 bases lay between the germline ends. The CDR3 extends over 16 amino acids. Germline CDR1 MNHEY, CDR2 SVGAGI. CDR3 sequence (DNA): TGTGCCAGCAGTTACTCAGGGGCTATGAACACCGGGGAGCTGTTTTTT. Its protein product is CASSYSGAMNTGELFF.

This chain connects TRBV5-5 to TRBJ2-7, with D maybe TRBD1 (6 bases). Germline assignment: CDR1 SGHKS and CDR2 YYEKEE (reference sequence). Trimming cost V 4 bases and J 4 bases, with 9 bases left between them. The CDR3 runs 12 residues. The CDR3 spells CASSETGYEQYF. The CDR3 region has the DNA TGTGCCAGCAGCGAAACAGGGTACGAGCAGTACTTC. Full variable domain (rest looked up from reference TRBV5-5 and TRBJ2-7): DAGVTQSPTHLIKTRGQQVTLRCSPISGHKSVSWYQQVLGQGPQFIFQYYEKEERGRGNFPDRFSARQFPNYSSELNVNALLLGDSALYLCASSETGYEQYFGPGTRLTVT.

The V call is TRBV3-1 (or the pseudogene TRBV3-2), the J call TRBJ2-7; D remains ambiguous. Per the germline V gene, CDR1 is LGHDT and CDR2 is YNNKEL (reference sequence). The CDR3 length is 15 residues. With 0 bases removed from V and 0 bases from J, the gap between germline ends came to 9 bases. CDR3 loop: CASSQDLGISYEQYF. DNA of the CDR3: TGTGCCAGCAGCCAAGATTTGGGCATCTCCTACGAGCAGTACTTC.

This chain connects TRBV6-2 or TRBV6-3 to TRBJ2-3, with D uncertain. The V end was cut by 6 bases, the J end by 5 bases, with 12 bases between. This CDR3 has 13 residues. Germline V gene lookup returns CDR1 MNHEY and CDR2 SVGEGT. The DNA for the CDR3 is TGTGCCAGCAGCCGAATGTCGAGAGATACGCAGTATTTT. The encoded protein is CASSRMSRDTQYF.

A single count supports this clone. The CDR3 bases are TGTGCCACCAGTGAAGCGACTAGTTCCGAGGAGCTGTTTTTT. It is translated as CATSEATSSEELFF. The chain uses TRBV24-1 and TRBJ2-2, with TRBD2 as a possible D gene (6 bases). In germline, CDR1 is KGHDR, CDR2 SFDVKD. V lost 4 bases, J lost 10 bases, and 15 bases lay in between. This CDR3 has 14 residues.

This chain's CDR3 is CASRFRRPPYEQYF. The CDR3 DNA is TGTGCCAGCAGGTTCCGGAGGCCCCCCTACGAGCAGTACTTC. V is TRBV6-5 and J is TRBJ2-7; D possibly corresponds to TRBD2 (5 bases). There are 14 residues in the CDR3. The V end was cut by 6 bases, the J end by 2 bases, with 14 bases between. Germline V gene sequence: CDR1 MNHEY, CDR2 SVGAGI.

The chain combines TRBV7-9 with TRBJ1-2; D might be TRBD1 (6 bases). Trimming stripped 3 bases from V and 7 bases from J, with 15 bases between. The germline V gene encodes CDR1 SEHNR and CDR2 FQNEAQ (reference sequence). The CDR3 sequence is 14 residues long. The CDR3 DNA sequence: TGTGCCAGCAGCTTGGACAGTTCTACGGCTGGCTACACCTTC. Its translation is CASSLDSSTAGYTF.

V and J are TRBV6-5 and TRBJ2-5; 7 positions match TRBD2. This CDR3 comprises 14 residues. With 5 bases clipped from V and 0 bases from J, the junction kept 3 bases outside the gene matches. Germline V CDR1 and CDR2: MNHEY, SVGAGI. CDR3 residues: CASSLSGNQETQYF. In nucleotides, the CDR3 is TGTGCCAGCAGTCTCAGCGGGAACCAAGAGACCCAGTACTTC.

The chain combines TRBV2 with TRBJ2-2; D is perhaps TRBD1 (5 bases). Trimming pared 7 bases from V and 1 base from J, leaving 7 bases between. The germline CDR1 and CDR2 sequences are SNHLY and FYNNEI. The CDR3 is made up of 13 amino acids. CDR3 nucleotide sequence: TGTGCCAGCACAGGGAAGAACACCGGGGAGCTGTTTTTT. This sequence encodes CASTGKNTGELFF.

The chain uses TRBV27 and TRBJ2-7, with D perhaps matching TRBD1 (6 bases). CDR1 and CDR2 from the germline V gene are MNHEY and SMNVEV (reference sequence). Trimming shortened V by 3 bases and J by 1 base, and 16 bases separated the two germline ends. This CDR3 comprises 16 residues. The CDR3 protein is CASSFRTGTYSYEQYF. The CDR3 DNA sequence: TGTGCCAGCAGTTTCAGAACAGGGACCTATTCCTACGAGCAGTACTTC.